This T cell receptor (beta chain) was observed in a study of blood T cell repertoires in COVID-19. Authors' analysis steps: Reference gene primer amplification gave estimated nucleated cell counts. Some clones are missing from TCRdb's copy, which holds only in-frame ones; the method was immunoSEQ multiplex PCR. D and trimming come from the DNA, and the V and J calls and clone size come from that table. The sample records about 360,000 clones, roughly four fifths being singletons. This TCR derives from a human donor with acute or convalescent COVID-19. The donor label of this sample is uncertain. The specimen was peripheral blood.

The CDR3 bases are TGCGCCAGCAGTGGTGAGCAAGCGGGAGTCCCGGGGGATGAGCAGTTCTTC. Translated: CASSGEQAGVPGDEQFF. The rearrangement uses TRBV10-1 and TRBJ2-1, with 8 bases that match TRBD2. After removal of 4 bases from V and 8 bases from J, the junction contained 16 bases not matched to a gene. The CDR3 runs to 17 residues. In germline, CDR1 is WNHNN, CDR2 SYGVQD (reference sequence).